These 24 T cell receptor beta chains were all obtained from the same sample, sequenced in a study of blood T cell repertoires in COVID-19 (dated by TCRdb to about 2020). The library was generated by the immunoSEQ multiplex PCR assay. Drawn from immuneACCESS, this table holds only the in-frame rearrangements with V and J called that TCRdb kept. Clones are partly lost; checked studies trace under half to an unresolved V gene and leave the rest unexplained. Recorded for this sample are 150,000 to 200,000 clones; around 88% of them occurred a single time. In total, the top ten clones hold roughly a fifth of the sample. The specimen sequenced was peripheral blood. All receptors come from a woman in her 70s who had recovered from COVID-19.

This clone was seen more than once but under ten times. This chain connects TRBV5-6 to TRBJ2-7, with 10 bases that match TRBD1. This CDR3 region has 15 residues. The trim removed 4 bases at V and 3 bases at J, leaving 7 bases unmatched. From germline, CDR1 is SGHDT and CDR2 YYEEEE. CDR3 region: CASSGRDRGYYEQYF. CDR3 bases: TGTGCCAGCAGCGGCCGGGACAGGGGATACTACGAGCAGTACTTC.

V gene TRBV4-2 combines with J gene TRBJ2-3; D may be TRBD2 (7 bases). The length of the CDR3 is 18 residues. Germline loops: CDR1 LGHNA, CDR2 YNFKEQ. The germline V and J ends were trimmed by 0 bases and 5 bases, with 21 bases remaining between them. The CDR3 DNA reads as TGTGCCAGCAGCCAAGATTCCCGGGCGGGGGCCCTTGGAGATACGCAGTATTTT. As protein: CASSQDSRAGALGDTQYF.

V usage is TRBV3-1 (or the pseudogene TRBV3-2) and J usage is TRBJ1-1, with 9 bases lining up with TRBD1. This CDR3 has 15 residues. Germline V lookup: CDR1 LGHDT, CDR2 YNNKEL (reference sequence). Trimming took 5 bases from V and 3 from J; bases not matched to a gene: 7. CDR3 amino acids: CASSSRGQGDTEAFF. The CDR3 region has the DNA TGTGCCAGCAGCTCCCGGGGACAGGGTGACACTGAAGCTTTCTTT.

The J gene is TRBJ1-3, the V gene TRBV5-8; no firm D call. Trimming shortened V by 1 base and J by 4 bases, and 9 bases separated the two germline ends. CDR1 is SGHTS and CDR2 is YDEGEE in the germline V gene. The CDR3 has 14 amino acids. CDR3 region: CASSLRGRGNTIYF. DNA for the CDR3: TGTGCCAGCAGCTTGCGGGGTCGCGGAAACACCATATATTTT.

The chain employs TRBV28 and TRBJ2-1; 8 nucleotides align to TRBD1. The CDR3 is 13 residues long. Trimming removed 10 bases from V and 7 bases from J; junction bases left unmatched: 9. The germline gives CDR1 MDHEN, CDR2 SYDVKM. The CDR3 is CAITDRVENEQFF. The CDR3 DNA follows: TGTGCCATCACGGACAGGGTCGAAAATGAGCAGTTCTTC.

The chain is built from TRBV18 and TRBJ2-5, with 11 nucleotides matching TRBD1. With 0 bases clipped from V and 5 bases from J, the junction kept 5 bases outside the gene matches. Germline-derived CDR1 and CDR2 are KGHSH and LQKENI. This CDR3 has 16 amino acids. CDR3 DNA sequence: TGTGCCAGCTCACCACCGCGGACAGGGGGCGCGGAGACCCAGTACTTC. Translating it yields CASSPPRTGGAETQYF.

The chain carries TRBV9 and TRBJ2-5; 7 bases are a match to TRBD1. The germline gives CDR1 SGDLS, CDR2 YYNGEE. Trimming cost V 0 bases and J 2 bases; bases outside gene matches: 4. The CDR3 extends over 15 amino acids. The CDR3, as DNA: TGTGCCAGCAGCGTAGATGGGACAGCACAAGAGACCCAGTACTTC. The encoded protein is CASSVDGTAQETQYF.

The chain employs TRBV5-1 and TRBJ2-7; TRBD1 might be the D (6 bases). CDR1 is SGHRS, CDR2 YFSETQ, per germline. The CDR3 runs 15 residues. Deletions cut 3 bases from V and 3 bases from J, with 16 bases between. The CDR3 nucleotides read TGCGCCAGCAGCTCACTACAGGGACCCCTCTACGAGCAGTACTTC. Translating it yields CASSSLQGPLYEQYF.

CDR3 nucleotides: TGTGCCAGTAGTCCCGGGGGACCCAGAACTACGCAGTATTTT. Protein sequence: CASSPGGPRTTQYF. V is TRBV19 and J is TRBJ2-3; possible D gene TRBD2, 6 bases. Germline V CDR1 and CDR2: LNHDA, SQIVND (reference sequence). This CDR3 has 14 residues. Trimming removed 5 bases from V and 8 bases from J, with 17 bases in between.

The chain uses TRBV5-1 and TRBJ2-5; 9 bases map to TRBD2. Germline assignment: CDR1 SGHRS and CDR2 YFSETQ. This CDR3 region has 15 residues. V lost 4 bases to trimming and J lost 4 bases; unmatched junction nucleotides: 8. The CDR3 protein is CASSPKRGDGETQYF. The CDR3 DNA reads as TGCGCCAGCAGCCCAAAGCGGGGGGATGGAGAGACCCAGTACTTC.

V is TRBV27 and J is TRBJ2-7, with 11 bases matching TRBD2. CDR3 length equals 14 residues. Germline V gene lookup returns CDR1 MNHEY and CDR2 SMNVEV (reference sequence). Trimming took 6 bases from V and 6 from J; bases not matched to a gene: 7. The CDR3 nucleotides read TGTGCCAGCAGGCTACTAGCGGGAGCGCGCGAGCAGTACTTC. It specifies CASRLLAGAREQYF.

This chain links TRBV2 with TRBJ2-2, with 9 bases lining up with TRBD2. Per germline, CDR1 SNHLY and CDR2 FYNNEI. After removal of 1 base from V and 3 bases from J, the junction contained 3 bases not matched to a gene. The CDR3 consists of 16 residues. The DNA of the CDR3 is TGTGCCAGCAGTGAAGAGACTAGCGGATACACCGGGGAGCTGTTTTTT. Translating it yields CASSEETSGYTGELFF. Filled out from reference TRBV2 and TRBJ2-2, the complete variable domain reads EPEVTQTPSHQVTQMGQEVILRCVPISNHLYFYWYRQILGQKVEFLVSFYNNEISEKSEIFDDQFSVERPDGSNFTLKIRSTKLEDSAMYFCASSEETSGYTGELFFGEGSRLTVL.

V and J are TRBV9 and TRBJ2-7; 7 positions match TRBD1. This CDR3 has 13 amino acids. Per the germline V gene, CDR1 is SGDLS and CDR2 is YYNGEE. With V trimmed by 6 bases and J by 5 bases, 8 bases remained unmatched. The CDR3 DNA reads TGTGCCAGCAACAGACAGGGATACGACGAGCAGTACTTC. Its protein is CASNRQGYDEQYF.

CDR3: CASSYGRGPSTDTQYF. The CDR3 DNA follows: TGTGCCAGCAGTTACGGCAGGGGCCCTAGCACAGATACGCAGTATTTT. The rearrangement uses TRBV6-5 and TRBJ2-3; D may be TRBD1 (6 bases). Germline V lookup: CDR1 MNHEY, CDR2 SVGAGI. CDR3 length: 16 amino acids. Between the trimmed V and J ends, which lost 2 bases and 0 bases, there was a span of 12 bases.

The sample holds one count of this clone. This chain uses TRBV19 with TRBJ1-6; 9 positions agree with TRBD1. Germline CDR1 LNHDA, CDR2 SQIVND (reference sequence). This CDR3 is 15 amino acids long. With V trimmed by 5 bases and J by 9 bases, 8 bases remained unmatched. The CDR3 region has the DNA TGTGCCAGTAGTCTACGACAGGGGGGGGTTTCACCCCTCCACTTT. Translation: CASSLRQGGVSPLHF.

The chain links TRBV30 to TRBJ1-4; 8 bases are shared with TRBD1. This CDR3 spans 14 amino acids. The V and J ends lost 3 bases and 3 bases, in that order; junction bases with no gene match: 3. Germline V gene lookup returns CDR1 GTSNPN and CDR2 SVGIG (reference sequence). CDR3 DNA: TGTGCCTGGAGACCGGGACAGGCTAATGAAAAACTGTTTTTT. Translating gives CAWRPGQANEKLFF. Full variable domain (rest looked up from reference TRBV30 and TRBJ1-4): SQTIHQWPATLVQPVGSPLSLECTVEGTSNPNLYWYRQAAGRGLQLLFYSVGIGQISSEVPQNLSASRPQDRQFILSSKKLLLSDSGFYLCAWRPGQANEKLFFGSGTQLSVL.

This clone was recorded only once. CDR3 sequence: CASSRRPWELGTGELFF. The CDR3 DNA sequence: TGTGCCAGTAGCAGGCGTCCTTGGGAGCTGGGCACCGGGGAGCTGTTTTTT. The chain has TRBV19 and TRBJ2-2; tentatively, D is TRBD2 (5 bases). The V gene's germline CDR1 is LNHDA and CDR2 SQIVND (reference sequence). V dropped 6 bases and J dropped 4 bases, with 21 bases sitting between them. CDR3 length: 17 amino acids.

The chain carries TRBV11-3 and TRBJ1-1; D is undetermined. The V and J ends lost 1 base and 8 bases respectively, with 8 bases between them. The germline CDR1 and CDR2 sequences are SGHNT and YENEEA. The CDR3 loop spans 12 amino acids. CDR3 in DNA: TGTGCCAGCAGCTTAGTGGGCCGCGAAGCTTTCTTT. Translating it yields CASSLVGREAFF.

V is TRBV25-1 and J is TRBJ1-1, with a possible D match to TRBD1 (6 bases). The V gene's germline CDR1 is MGHDK and CDR2 SYGVNS. This CDR3 has 14 residues. V shed 3 bases and J shed 7 bases, with 15 bases lying between them. CDR3 DNA sequence: TGTGCCAGCAGTGACCCCGGGACACCCCTTGAAGCTTTCTTT. Encoded protein: CASSDPGTPLEAFF.

This clone is a singleton in its sample. This sequence joins TRBV14 and TRBJ1-4; D remains unclear. V lost 0 bases to trimming and J lost 6 bases, with 17 bases between them. Germline V gene lookup returns CDR1 SGHDN and CDR2 FVKESK. This CDR3 is 17 amino acids long. The CDR3 region is CASSQERWGGPDEKLFF. The CDR3 DNA sequence: TGTGCCAGCAGCCAAGAGAGGTGGGGAGGTCCCGATGAAAAACTGTTTTTT.

The chain employs TRBV11-2 and TRBJ1-1, with a possible D match to TRBD1 (5 bases). V was clipped by 5 bases and J by 2 bases, with 27 bases between them. The CDR3 runs to 19 residues. Germline assignment: CDR1 SGHAT and CDR2 FQNNGV. The CDR3 protein is CASSPRGLRPGTHNTEAFF. The CDR3 nucleotides are TGTGCCAGCAGCCCTAGGGGACTCCGGCCCGGGACCCACAACACTGAAGCTTTCTTT.

The table lists this clone with many counts. The V call is TRBV5-1, the J call TRBJ1-1; 7 bases map to TRBD1. This CDR3 spans 16 amino acids. From germline, CDR1 is SGHRS and CDR2 YFSETQ. With V trimmed by 4 bases and J by 1 base, 10 bases remained unmatched. CDR3 sequence reads: CASSRAWGQSNTEAFF. The CDR3 nucleotides read TGCGCCAGCAGCCGGGCCTGGGGACAGTCGAACACTGAAGCTTTCTTT.

This chain uses TRBV4-3 with TRBJ2-5; TRBD2 matches at 15 bases. The germline gives CDR1 LGHNA, CDR2 YSLEER. V shed 4 bases and J 5 bases; nucleotides not matched to a gene: 5. This CDR3 has 16 amino acids. CDR3 region: CASSRGLAGGPETQYF. The CDR3 DNA reads as TGCGCCAGCAGCCGCGGACTAGCGGGAGGGCCGGAGACCCAGTACTTC.

This sequence joins TRBV18 and TRBJ1-2; 9 bases fit TRBD1. The V gene end was trimmed by 1 base and the J gene end by 6 bases; junction bases not matched to a gene: 12. The length of the CDR3 is 17 residues. Germline CDR1 KGHSH, CDR2 LQKENI. The CDR3 bases are TGTGCCAGCTCACCACGGGCGGGCACAGGGGGCAGAAATGGCTACACCTTC. It yields the protein CASSPRAGTGGRNGYTF.